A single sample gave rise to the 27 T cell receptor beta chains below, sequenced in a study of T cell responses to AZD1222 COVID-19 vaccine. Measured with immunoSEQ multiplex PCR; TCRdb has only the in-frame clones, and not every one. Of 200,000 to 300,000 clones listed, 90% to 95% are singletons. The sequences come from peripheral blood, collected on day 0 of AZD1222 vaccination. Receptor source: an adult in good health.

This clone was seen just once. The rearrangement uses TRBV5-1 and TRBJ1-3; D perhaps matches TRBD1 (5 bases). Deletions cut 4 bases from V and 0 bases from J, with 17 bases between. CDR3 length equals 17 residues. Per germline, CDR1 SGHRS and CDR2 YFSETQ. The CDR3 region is CASSTSPQGNSGNTIYF. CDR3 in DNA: TGCGCCAGCAGCACCTCGCCTCAGGGCAACTCTGGAAACACCATATATTTT.

The CDR3 region is CASGTGWTEQYF. The CDR3 DNA reads TGTGCCAGTGGGACGGGGTGGACCGAGCAGTACTTC. The chain joins TRBV6-5 to TRBJ2-7; possibly TRBD1 or TRBD2 for D (5 bases each). Germline V gene sequence: CDR1 MNHEY, CDR2 SVGAGI. V lost 9 bases and J 6 bases, leaving 15 bases between the germline ends. CDR3 size: 12 residues.

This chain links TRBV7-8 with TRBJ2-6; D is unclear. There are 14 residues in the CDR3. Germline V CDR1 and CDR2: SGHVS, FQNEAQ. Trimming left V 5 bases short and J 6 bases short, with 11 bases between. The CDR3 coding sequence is TGTGCCAGCAGCCCCCCCGGTCTGGCCAACGTCCTGACTTTC. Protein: CASSPPGLANVLTF. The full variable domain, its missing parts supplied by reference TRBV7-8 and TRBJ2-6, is GAGVSQSPRYKVAKRGQDVALRCDPISGHVSLFWYQQALGQGPEFLTYFQNEAQLDKSGLPSDRFFAERPEGSVSTLKIQRTQQEDSAVYLCASSPPGLANVLTFGAGSRLTVL.

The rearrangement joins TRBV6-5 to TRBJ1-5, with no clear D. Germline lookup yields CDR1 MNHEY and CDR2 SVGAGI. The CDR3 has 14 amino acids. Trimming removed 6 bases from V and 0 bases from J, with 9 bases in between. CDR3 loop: CASRDFYSNQPQHF. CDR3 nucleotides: TGTGCCAGCAGGGACTTTTATAGCAATCAGCCCCAGCATTTT.

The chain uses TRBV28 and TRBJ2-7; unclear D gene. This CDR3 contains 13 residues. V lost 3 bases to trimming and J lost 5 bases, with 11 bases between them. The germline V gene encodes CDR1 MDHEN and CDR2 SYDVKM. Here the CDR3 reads CASSLPGEDEQYF. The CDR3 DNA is TGTGCCAGCAGTTTGCCAGGCGAGGACGAGCAGTACTTC.

CDR3 protein: CASSLYTPSTANEKLFF. CDR3 nucleotide sequence: TGTGCCAGCTCACTATACACTCCAAGTACAGCTAATGAAAAACTGTTTTTT. The V and J genes are TRBV18 and TRBJ1-4; no clear D gene. This CDR3 contains 17 residues. Germline V lookup: CDR1 KGHSH, CDR2 LQKENI. V was cut by 4 bases and J by 3 bases, with 18 bases left in between.

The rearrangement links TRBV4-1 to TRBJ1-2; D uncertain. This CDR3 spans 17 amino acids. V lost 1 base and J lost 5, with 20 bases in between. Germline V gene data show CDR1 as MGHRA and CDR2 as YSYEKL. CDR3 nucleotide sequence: TGCGCCAGCAGCCAAGGGTCGGGCAGGAGGAGCTTTTATGGCTACACCTTC. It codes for CASSQGSGRRSFYGYTF.

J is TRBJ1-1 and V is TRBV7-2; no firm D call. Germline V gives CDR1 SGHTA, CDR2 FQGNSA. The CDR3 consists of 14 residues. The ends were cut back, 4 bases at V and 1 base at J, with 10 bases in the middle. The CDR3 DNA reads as TGTGCCAGCAGCTCTTACGCGTCGAACACTGAAGCTTTCTTT. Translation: CASSSYASNTEAFF.

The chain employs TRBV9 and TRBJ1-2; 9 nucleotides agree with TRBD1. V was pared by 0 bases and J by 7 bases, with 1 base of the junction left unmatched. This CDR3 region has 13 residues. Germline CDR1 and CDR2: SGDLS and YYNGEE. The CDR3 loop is CASSVVDRGGYTF. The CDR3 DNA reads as TGTGCCAGCAGCGTAGTGGACAGGGGTGGCTACACCTTC.

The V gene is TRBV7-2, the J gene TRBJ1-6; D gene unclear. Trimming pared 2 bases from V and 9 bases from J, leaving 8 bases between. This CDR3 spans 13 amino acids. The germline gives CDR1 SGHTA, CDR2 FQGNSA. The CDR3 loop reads CASSLRWVSPLHF. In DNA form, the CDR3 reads TGTGCCAGCAGCTTACGATGGGTTTCACCCCTCCACTTT.

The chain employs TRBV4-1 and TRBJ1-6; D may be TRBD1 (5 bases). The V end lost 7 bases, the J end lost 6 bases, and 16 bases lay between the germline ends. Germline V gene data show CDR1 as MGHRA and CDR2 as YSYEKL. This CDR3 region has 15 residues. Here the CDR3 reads CASTPGRGPNSPLHF. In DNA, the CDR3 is TGCGCCAGCACCCCCGGGAGGGGTCCTAATTCACCCCTCCACTTT.

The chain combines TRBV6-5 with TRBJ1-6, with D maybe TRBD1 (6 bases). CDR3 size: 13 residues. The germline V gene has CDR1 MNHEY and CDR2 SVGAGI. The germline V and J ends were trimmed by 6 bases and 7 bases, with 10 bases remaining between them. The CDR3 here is CASRPDSNSPLHF. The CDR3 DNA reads TGTGCCAGCAGGCCGGACAGCAATTCACCCCTCCACTTT.

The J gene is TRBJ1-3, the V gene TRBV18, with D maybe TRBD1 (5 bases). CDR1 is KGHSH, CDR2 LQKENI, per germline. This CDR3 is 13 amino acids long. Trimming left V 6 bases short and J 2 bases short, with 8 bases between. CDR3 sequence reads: CASSQDTGNTIYF. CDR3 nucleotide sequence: TGTGCCAGCTCCCAGGACACTGGAAACACCATATATTTT.

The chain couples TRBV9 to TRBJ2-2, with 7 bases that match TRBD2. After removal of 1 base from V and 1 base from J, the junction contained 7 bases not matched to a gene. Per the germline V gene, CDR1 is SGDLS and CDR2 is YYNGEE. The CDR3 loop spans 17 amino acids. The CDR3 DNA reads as TGTGCCAGCAGCGTATTAGGGCGGGGGAGGAACACCGGGGAGCTGTTTTTT. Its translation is CASSVLGRGRNTGELFF.

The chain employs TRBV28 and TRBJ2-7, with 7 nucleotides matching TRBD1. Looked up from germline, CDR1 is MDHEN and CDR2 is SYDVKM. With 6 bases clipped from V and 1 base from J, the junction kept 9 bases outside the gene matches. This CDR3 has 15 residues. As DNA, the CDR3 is TGTGCCAGCAGACCCTGGCAGGGGGTTTCCTACGAGCAGTACTTC. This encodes CASRPWQGVSYEQYF.

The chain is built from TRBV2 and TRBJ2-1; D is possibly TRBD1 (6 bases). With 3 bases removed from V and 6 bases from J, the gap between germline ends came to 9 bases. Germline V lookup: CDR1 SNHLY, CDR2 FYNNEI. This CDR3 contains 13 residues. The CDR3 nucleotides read TGTGCCAGCAGTGACGAAGGGGGCAATGAGCAGTTCTTC. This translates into CASSDEGGNEQFF.

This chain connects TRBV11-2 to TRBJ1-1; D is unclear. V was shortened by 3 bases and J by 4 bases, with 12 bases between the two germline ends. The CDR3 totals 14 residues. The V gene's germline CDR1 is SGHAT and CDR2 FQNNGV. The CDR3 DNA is TGTGCCAGCAGCTTCCTGTTGTCAGTCACTGAAGCTTTCTTT. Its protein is CASSFLLSVTEAFF.

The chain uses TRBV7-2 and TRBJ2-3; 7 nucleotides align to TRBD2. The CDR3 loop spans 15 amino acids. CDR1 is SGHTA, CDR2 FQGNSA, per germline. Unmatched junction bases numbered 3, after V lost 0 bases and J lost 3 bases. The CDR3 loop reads CASSLAGGPTDTQYF. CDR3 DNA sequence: TGTGCCAGCAGCTTAGCGGGAGGGCCGACAGATACGCAGTATTTT.

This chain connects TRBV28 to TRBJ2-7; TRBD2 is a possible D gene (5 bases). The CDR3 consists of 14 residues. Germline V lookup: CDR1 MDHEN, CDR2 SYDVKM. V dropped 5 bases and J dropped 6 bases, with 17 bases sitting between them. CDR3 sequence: CASSPAGTLVEQYF. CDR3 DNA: TGTGCCAGCAGTCCCGCGGGCACCTTGGTCGAGCAGTACTTC.

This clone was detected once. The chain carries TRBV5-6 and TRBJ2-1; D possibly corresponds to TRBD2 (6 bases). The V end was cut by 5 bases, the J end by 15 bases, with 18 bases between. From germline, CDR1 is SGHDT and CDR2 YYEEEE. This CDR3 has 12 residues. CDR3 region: CASSWEDGQRFF. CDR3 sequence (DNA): TGTGCCAGCAGTTGGGAGGATGGACAACGGTTCTTC.

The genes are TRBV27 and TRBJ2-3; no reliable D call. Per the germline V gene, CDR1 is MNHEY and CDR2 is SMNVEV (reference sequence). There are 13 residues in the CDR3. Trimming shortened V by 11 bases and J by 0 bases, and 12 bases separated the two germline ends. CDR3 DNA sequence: TGTGCCTCCCGGGTCCAAAGCACAGATACGCAGTATTTT. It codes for CASRVQSTDTQYF.

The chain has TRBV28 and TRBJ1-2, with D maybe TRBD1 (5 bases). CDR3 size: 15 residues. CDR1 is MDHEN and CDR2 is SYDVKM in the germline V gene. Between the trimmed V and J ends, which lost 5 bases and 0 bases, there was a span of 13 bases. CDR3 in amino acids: CASSAGGSSNYGYTF. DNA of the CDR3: TGTGCCAGCAGTGCCGGGGGATCCTCTAACTATGGCTACACCTTC.

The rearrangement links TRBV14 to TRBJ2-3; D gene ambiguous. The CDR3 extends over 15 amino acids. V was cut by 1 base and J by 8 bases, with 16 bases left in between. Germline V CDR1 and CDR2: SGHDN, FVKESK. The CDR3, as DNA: TGTGCCAGCAGCCAAGGGACCCAATCGATGGGTACGCAGTATTTT. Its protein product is CASSQGTQSMGTQYF. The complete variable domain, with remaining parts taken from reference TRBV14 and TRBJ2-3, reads EAGVTQFPSHSVIEKGQTVTLRCDPISGHDNLYWYRRVMGKEIKFLLHFVKESKQDESGMPNNRFLAERTGGTYSTLKVQPAELEDSGVYFCASSQGTQSMGTQYFGPGTRLTVL.

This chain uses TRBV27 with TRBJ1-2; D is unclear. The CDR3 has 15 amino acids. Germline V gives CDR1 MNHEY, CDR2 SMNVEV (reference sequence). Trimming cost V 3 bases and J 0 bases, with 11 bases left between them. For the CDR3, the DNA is TGTGCCAGCAGTTTCGGACGGAACTCTAACTATGGCTACACCTTC. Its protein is CASSFGRNSNYGYTF.

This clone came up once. CDR3 residues: CAIDPTPSREKLFF. The CDR3 DNA follows: TGTGCCATTGACCCCACTCCCTCTCGGGAAAAACTGTTTTTT. This chain links TRBV28 with TRBJ1-4; no clear D gene. The CDR3 spans 14 residues. The V end lost 10 bases, the J end lost 8 bases, and 20 bases lay between the germline ends. Germline V CDR1 and CDR2: MDHEN, SYDVKM.

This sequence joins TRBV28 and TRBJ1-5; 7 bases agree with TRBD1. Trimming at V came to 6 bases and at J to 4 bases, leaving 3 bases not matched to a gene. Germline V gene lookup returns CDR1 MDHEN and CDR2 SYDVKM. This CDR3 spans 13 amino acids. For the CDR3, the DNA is TGTGCCAGCAGCACAGGGGCGAATCAGCCCCAGCATTTT. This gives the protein CASSTGANQPQHF.

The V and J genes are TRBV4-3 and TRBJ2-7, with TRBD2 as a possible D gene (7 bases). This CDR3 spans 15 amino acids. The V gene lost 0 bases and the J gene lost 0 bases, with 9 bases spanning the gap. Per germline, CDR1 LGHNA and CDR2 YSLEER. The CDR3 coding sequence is TGCGCCAGCAGCCAAGAGGGGGGGCCCTCCTACGAGCAGTACTTC. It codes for CASSQEGGPSYEQYF.